A selection of T cell receptor beta chains follows, all from one sample in a study of T cells after yellow fever vaccination. Each CDR3 protein is one row after TCRdb ran MiXCR on the 5' RACE reads. This sample has some 670,000 distinct CDR3 sequences, with 9% to 15% found just once. The sample in question was PBMCs, obtained on the day of the yellow fever booster vaccination. The source of these receptors is a man aged 30 to 45 who received the YFV17D yellow fever vaccine. The CDR3 runs from the conserved cysteine through the conserved F or W. Fields, in order: D gene, V gene, clone size, J gene, CDR3 length, CDR3 protein, CDR3 DNA. D genes are given only for firm matches. Size tells how often a clone was seen (once, few, many) or the class of an expanded clone, and some rows leave it out.

d_gene: -; v_gene: TRBV27; abundance: few; j_gene: TRBJ2-3; len: 16; CDR3aa: CASSLLSGGSTDTQYF; CDR3nt: TGTGCCAGCAGTTTACTCTCAGGGGGGTCCACAGATACGCAGTATTTT
d_gene: -; v_gene: TRBV23-1; abundance: few; j_gene: TRBJ2-7; len: 15; CDR3aa: CASSHRQWKSYEQYF; CDR3nt: TGCGCCAGCAGTCACCGACAGTGGAAGAGTTACGAGCAGTACTTC
d_gene: TRBD1; v_gene: TRBV6-5; abundance: -; j_gene: TRBJ2-1; len: 17; CDR3aa: CASSYSMPGQGYNEQFF; CDR3nt: TGTGCCAGCAGTTACTCGATGCCGGGACAGGGATACAATGAGCAGTTCTTC
d_gene: TRBD2; v_gene: TRBV20-1; abundance: few; j_gene: TRBJ2-2; len: 13; CDR3aa: CSCLAGDTGELFF; CDR3nt: TGCAGTTGTTTGGCGGGAGACACCGGGGAGCTGTTTTTT
d_gene: -; v_gene: TRBV9; abundance: -; j_gene: TRBJ2-2; len: 15; CDR3aa: CASSVGRLDTGELFF; CDR3nt: TGTGCCAGCAGCGTAGGCCGGTTGGACACCGGGGAGCTGTTTTTT
d_gene: TRBD1; v_gene: TRBV12-3/TRBV12-4; abundance: many; j_gene: TRBJ2-1; len: 16; CDR3aa: CASSLGPGQGSNEQFF; CDR3nt: TGTGCCAGCAGTTTAGGGCCGGGACAGGGATCCAATGAGCAGTTCTTC
d_gene: -; v_gene: TRBV7-8; abundance: -; j_gene: TRBJ2-1; len: 16; CDR3aa: CASSLERRALNNEQFF; CDR3nt: TGTGCCAGCAGCTTAGAACGGCGGGCCCTAAACAATGAGCAGTTCTTC
d_gene: TRBD2; v_gene: TRBV4-3; abundance: few; j_gene: TRBJ2-7; len: 16; CDR3aa: CASSQVLAGASYEQYF; CDR3nt: TGCGCCAGCAGCCAGGTACTAGCGGGAGCCTCCTACGAGCAGTACTTC
d_gene: -; v_gene: TRBV18; abundance: -; j_gene: TRBJ1-3; len: 13; CDR3aa: CASSSPAGNTIYF; CDR3nt: TGTGCCAGCTCATCCCCAGCCGGAAACACCATATATTTT
d_gene: TRBD1; v_gene: TRBV5-1; abundance: -; j_gene: TRBJ2-7; len: 15; CDR3aa: CASSLGDRDGNEQYF; CDR3nt: TGCGCCAGCAGCTTGGGTGACAGGGATGGCAATGAGCAGTACTTC